The 31 T cell receptor beta chains below were found in one sample sequenced in a study of memory CD4+ T cells and cytomegalovirus serostatus. Measured with immunoSEQ multiplex PCR; TCRdb has only the in-frame clones, and not every one. The sample contains about 60,000 clones, roughly three quarters of which appear only once. Single viable CD3+CD4+CD8-CD45RO+ cells were sorted as the memory CD4+ T cells. The sample comprised memory CD4+ T cells from blood. These receptors all come from an adult in good health and CMV-seronegative.

The chain combines TRBV4-3 with TRBJ2-1; 7 nucleotides line up with TRBD1. CDR3 length: 15 amino acids. Germline V gives CDR1 LGHNA, CDR2 YSLEER. Trimming removed 1 base from V and 10 bases from J; junction bases left unmatched: 10. The CDR3 DNA reads as TGCGCCAGCAGCCAAGGATGGGACAGCCGAACGGAGCAGTTCTTC. Protein: CASSQGWDSRTEQFF.

The chain employs TRBV13 and TRBJ1-1; 12 bases map to TRBD1. The CDR3 contains 17 residues. Losses at the gene ends were 5 bases for V and 2 bases for J; bases not matched to a gene: 9. The germline V gene encodes CDR1 PRHDT and CDR2 FYEKMQ (reference sequence). The CDR3 DNA follows: TGTGCCAGCAGCAACCGGGACAGGGGGCGTACAAACACTGAAGCTTTCTTT. Protein: CASSNRDRGRTNTEAFF.

This clone was counted a few times. The chain carries TRBV9 and TRBJ2-3; D may match TRBD1 or TRBD2 (5 bases each). Looked up from germline, CDR1 is SGDLS and CDR2 is YYNGEE. This CDR3 is built from 15 residues. The germline V and J ends were trimmed by 2 bases and 5 bases, with 15 bases remaining between them. The CDR3 nucleotides are TGTGCCAGCAGCGTCTCCGGGACGGATCGAGATACGCAGTATTTT. Protein sequence: CASSVSGTDRDTQYF.

In its sample, this clone was seen once. The chain carries TRBV19 and TRBJ2-5; D may match TRBD1 or TRBD2 (6 bases each). Trimming shortened V by 1 base and J by 5 bases, and 8 bases separated the two germline ends. The CDR3 is 13 residues long. CDR1 and CDR2 from the germline V gene are LNHDA and SQIVND (reference sequence). The CDR3 region has the DNA TGTGCCAGTAGTATAGTAGGGGGGGAGACCCAGTACTTC. This translates into CASSIVGGETQYF.

The gene calls are TRBV4-1 and TRBJ2-2; D possibly matches TRBD1 or TRBD2 (6 bases each). V gave up 4 bases and J gave up 3 bases, with 15 bases separating them. Looked up from germline, CDR1 is MGHRA and CDR2 is YSYEKL. This CDR3 has 16 amino acids. The CDR3 coding sequence is TGCGCCAGCAGCCGACCTTCGGGGGCACACACCGGGGAGCTGTTTTTT. Translation gives CASSRPSGAHTGELFF.

This chain uses TRBV7-9 with TRBJ2-7; D is undetermined. Germline CDR1 reads SEHNR; CDR2 reads FQNEAQ (reference sequence). This CDR3 region has 12 residues. The V and J ends lost 4 bases and 5 bases respectively, with 9 bases between them. Here the CDR3 reads CASSSTGHEQYF. Written as DNA, the CDR3 is TGTGCCAGCAGCTCGACGGGCCACGAGCAGTACTTC. Based on the CDR3 plus reference TRBV7-9 and TRBJ2-7, the full variable domain is DTGVSQNPRHKITKRGQNVTFRCDPISEHNRLYWYRQTLGQGPEFLTYFQNEAQLEKSRLLSDRFSAERPKGSFSTLEIQRTEQGDSAMYLCASSSTGHEQYFGPGTRLTVT.

V usage is TRBV13 and J usage is TRBJ1-1; D remains unclear. CDR1 is PRHDT and CDR2 is FYEKMQ in the germline V gene (reference sequence). Trimming took 2 bases from V and 1 from J, leaving 5 bases between them. CDR3 length equals 13 residues. This chain's CDR3 is CASSLRPNTEAFF. The DNA of the CDR3 is TGTGCCAGCAGCTTACGACCGAACACTGAAGCTTTCTTT.

V and J are TRBV28 and TRBJ2-2; D call uncertain. The CDR3 is made up of 11 amino acids. V was trimmed by 8 bases and J by 6 bases, leaving 7 bases between them. Germline-derived CDR1 and CDR2 are MDHEN and SYDVKM. The CDR3 DNA is TGTGCCAGCGCGAGAGCCGGGGAGCTGTTTTTT. This sequence encodes CASARAGELFF.

V usage is TRBV28 and J usage is TRBJ1-5; D ambiguous. V lost 4 bases, J lost 0 bases, and 13 bases lay in between. This CDR3 is built from 16 residues. CDR1 is MDHEN, CDR2 SYDVKM, per germline. CDR3 in amino acids: CASSYWELDSNQPQHF. The CDR3 region has the DNA TGTGCCAGCAGTTATTGGGAACTCGATAGCAATCAGCCCCAGCATTTT. Full variable domain (rest looked up from reference TRBV28 and TRBJ1-5): DVKVTQSSRYLVKRTGEKVFLECVQDMDHENMFWYRQDPGLGLRLIYFSYDVKMKEKGDIPEGYSVSREKKERFSLILESASTNQTSMYLCASSYWELDSNQPQHFGDGTRLSIL.

The V call is TRBV7-2, the J call TRBJ1-4; D is undetermined. The CDR3 is 16 amino acids. The V gene lost 4 bases and the J gene lost 0 bases, with 12 bases spanning the gap. CDR1 is SGHTA, CDR2 FQGNSA, per germline. The CDR3, as DNA: TGTGCCAGCAGCTCCCGCTGGGTCTCAACTAATGAAAAACTGTTTTTT. Translated: CASSSRWVSTNEKLFF. Drawing the rest from reference TRBV7-2 and TRBJ1-4, the complete variable domain is GAGVSQSPSNKVTEKGKDVELRCDPISGHTALYWYRQSLGQGLEFLIYFQGNSAPDKSGLPSDRFSAERTGGSVSTLTIQRTQQEDSAVYLCASSSRWVSTNEKLFFGSGTQLSVL.

This sequence joins TRBV27 and TRBJ2-1; 10 bases match TRBD2. The CDR3 runs to 14 residues. Germline trimming cut 7 bases from V and 7 bases from J; bases unmatched to any gene: 7. Per germline, CDR1 MNHEY and CDR2 SMNVEV (reference sequence). The CDR3 coding sequence is TGTGCCAGCACCAAGCTGACTAGCGGGAATGAGCAGTTCTTC. Translating gives CASTKLTSGNEQFF.

The rearrangement joins TRBV28 to TRBJ2-1, with a tentative D call TRBD2 (5 bases). The CDR3 extends over 12 amino acids. Germline assignment: CDR1 MDHEN and CDR2 SYDVKM. V shed 6 bases and J shed 9 bases, with 12 bases lying between them. CDR3 in amino acids: CASSLGGLEQFF. For the CDR3, the DNA is TGTGCCAGCAGCCTCGGAGGACTTGAGCAGTTCTTC. The whole variable domain, filled in from reference TRBV28 and TRBJ2-1, reads DVKVTQSSRYLVKRTGEKVFLECVQDMDHENMFWYRQDPGLGLRLIYFSYDVKMKEKGDIPEGYSVSREKKERFSLILESASTNQTSMYLCASSLGGLEQFFGPGTRLTVL.

The rearrangement joins TRBV19 to TRBJ1-5; no clear D gene. V was cut by 3 bases and J by 1 base, with 7 bases left in between. The germline V gene has CDR1 LNHDA and CDR2 SQIVND (reference sequence). The CDR3 is 14 residues long. CDR3 nucleotides: TGTGCCAGTAGTATTTGGTCGAGCAATCAGCCCCAGCATTTT. Residues: CASSIWSSNQPQHF.

V and J are TRBV30 and TRBJ1-5; no firm D call. Between the trimmed V and J ends, which lost 4 bases and 5 bases, there was a span of 12 bases. Germline V gene data show CDR1 as GTSNPN and CDR2 as SVGIG (reference sequence). CDR3 size: 13 residues. The CDR3 DNA is TGTGCCTGGAATAAGGGAAGGGATCAGCCCCAGCATTTT. Translation: CAWNKGRDQPQHF.

The rearrangement links TRBV7-6 to TRBJ2-3; the match to TRBD2 covers 8 bases. Germline V gene data show CDR1 as SGHVS and CDR2 as FNYEAQ. Trimming removed 4 bases from V and 0 bases from J; junction bases left unmatched: 18. This CDR3 has 20 amino acids. CDR3 coding DNA: TGTGCCAGCAGCTCCACGGGTCGGCTAGCGGGCCCTCAGAGCACAGATACGCAGTATTTT. This gives the protein CASSSTGRLAGPQSTDTQYF.

The chain couples TRBV14 to TRBJ2-7; 8 nucleotides match TRBD1. V was clipped by 1 base and J by 4 bases; unmatched bases: 6. The CDR3 is 15 residues long. Looked up from germline, CDR1 is SGHDN and CDR2 is FVKESK. This CDR3 is CASSQGTGPRYEQYF. The CDR3 DNA is TGTGCCAGCAGCCAAGGGACAGGGCCCAGGTACGAGCAGTACTTC.

The rearrangement links TRBV11-2 to TRBJ2-3; D possibly corresponds to TRBD2 (7 bases). The CDR3 is 15 residues long. Trimming removed 5 bases from V and 4 bases from J, with 16 bases in between. The germline V gene encodes CDR1 SGHAT and CDR2 FQNNGV. The CDR3 DNA reads TGTGCCAGCAGCGGATGGGGGGGCGCAGCAGATACGCAGTATTTT. It encodes CASSGWGGAADTQYF.

V is TRBV7-3 and J is TRBJ2-1; possible D gene TRBD2, 6 bases. CDR3 length equals 16 residues. The V end was cut by 5 bases, the J end by 6 bases, with 20 bases between. Germline loops: CDR1 SGHTA, CDR2 FQGTGA. Here the CDR3 reads CASSGAGLVGGNEQFF. In DNA form, the CDR3 reads TGTGCCAGCAGCGGAGCGGGTCTAGTGGGGGGCAATGAGCAGTTCTTC.

This clone was observed a handful of times. The chain is built from TRBV27 and TRBJ2-5; 11 bases align to TRBD1. In germline, CDR1 is MNHEY, CDR2 SMNVEV (reference sequence). The ends lost 5 bases at V and 4 bases at J; junction bases unmatched: 15. The CDR3 is made up of 18 amino acids. CDR3 in amino acids: CASSLTGTGGSVGETQYF. CDR3 in DNA: TGTGCCAGCAGTCTTACCGGGACAGGGGGATCGGTGGGAGAGACCCAGTACTTC.

This clone was seen a handful of times. The gene calls are TRBV10-2 and TRBJ2-5; no firm D call. Germline V CDR1 and CDR2: WSHSY, SAAADI. V was clipped by 6 bases and J by 2 bases, with 13 bases between them. The CDR3 covers 14 residues. The CDR3 bases are TGCGCCAGCAGCCTTTCCGACGGACAAGAGACCCAGTACTTC. It encodes CASSLSDGQETQYF.

The chain joins TRBV7-2 to TRBJ1-1; 7 positions match TRBD1. Germline lookup yields CDR1 SGHTA and CDR2 FQGNSA. With V trimmed by 6 bases and J by 1 base, 2 bases remained unmatched. The CDR3 loop spans 13 amino acids. DNA of the CDR3: TGTGCCAGCAGAGGGGGCCCGAACACTGAAGCTTTCTTT. Protein sequence: CASRGGPNTEAFF.

The chain uses TRBV2 and TRBJ1-3; D remains ambiguous. This CDR3 spans 15 amino acids. Germline values: CDR1 SNHLY, CDR2 FYNNEI. The V end was cut by 0 bases, the J end by 0 bases, with 6 bases between. The CDR3 nucleotides are TGTGCCAGCAGTGAAGCGCGGGGCTCTGGAAACACCATATATTTT. It is translated as CASSEARGSGNTIYF.

This clone was seen a few times. This sequence joins TRBV19 and TRBJ2-6; the match to TRBD1 covers 7 bases. After removal of 5 bases from V and 0 bases from J, the junction contained 4 bases not matched to a gene. The CDR3 extends over 16 amino acids. The germline gives CDR1 LNHDA, CDR2 SQIVND (reference sequence). The CDR3: CASSAWTGSGANVLTF. In nucleotides, the CDR3 is TGTGCCAGTAGTGCCTGGACAGGCTCTGGGGCCAACGTCCTGACTTTC.

Comments on this clone: The junction does not match germline at one end; this may be a read error. The chain combines TRBV7-7 with TRBJ2-1; 8 bases are a match to TRBD2. Germline loops: CDR1 SSHAT, CDR2 FNYEAQ (reference sequence). The CDR3 consists of 15 residues. CDR3 DNA sequence: TGTGCTAGCAGCTTAAGCGGGAGCTCCTACAATGAGCAGTTCTTC. Residues: CASSLSGSSYNEQFF.

The gene calls are TRBV9 and TRBJ2-1, with 8 bases fitting TRBD1. Looked up from germline, CDR1 is SGDLS and CDR2 is YYNGEE. The V and J ends lost 0 bases and 8 bases, in that order; junction bases with no gene match: 7. This CDR3 is 15 amino acids long. As DNA, the CDR3 is TGTGCCAGCAGCGTAGTGTCAGGGGGCAGCGATGAGCAGTTCTTC. It yields the protein CASSVVSGGSDEQFF.

This clone was observed a handful of times. The rearrangement links TRBV6-1 to TRBJ1-6, with D possibly being TRBD1 (6 bases). Germline V gene lookup returns CDR1 MNHNS and CDR2 SASEGT. The CDR3 is 14 residues long. V was shortened by 2 bases and J by 9 bases, with 11 bases between the two germline ends. The CDR3 region has the DNA TGTGCCAGCAGTGAAATGGGGGGGGCTTCACCCCTCCACTTT. Encoded protein: CASSEMGGASPLHF.

The rearrangement joins TRBV5-1 to TRBJ1-4; 10 bases are a match to TRBD1. V shed 4 bases and J 4 bases; nucleotides not matched to a gene: 4. The CDR3 is 15 residues long. Germline V lookup: CDR1 SGHRS, CDR2 YFSETQ. The DNA of the CDR3 is TGCGCCAGCAGCGGGACAGGGGAAGTTAATGAAAAACTGTTTTTT. Its translation: CASSGTGEVNEKLFF.

The J gene is TRBJ2-2, the V gene TRBV2; 7 bases align to TRBD1. V lost 5 bases, J lost 1 base, and 1 base stayed unmatched. The CDR3 is made up of 14 amino acids. The germline CDR1 and CDR2 sequences are SNHLY and FYNNEI. The CDR3 DNA follows: TGTGCCAGCAGTAGGACAGGGAACACCGGGGAGCTGTTTTTT. Protein: CASSRTGNTGELFF.

The gene calls are TRBV5-1 and TRBJ2-5; tentative D call: TRBD1 (6 bases). The CDR3 extends over 13 amino acids. V lost 10 bases to trimming and J lost 5 bases, with 18 bases between them. CDR1 and CDR2 (germline): SGHRS, YFSETQ. The CDR3 nucleotides are TGCGCCGGGTTTACAGGGTCGGGGGAGACCCAGTACTTC. Protein product: CAGFTGSGETQYF.

This rearrangement joins TRBV5-6 to TRBJ2-6; TRBD1 aligns across 11 bases. There are 19 residues in the CDR3. With V trimmed by 3 bases and J by 0 bases, 8 bases remained unmatched. Germline V gene sequence: CDR1 SGHDT, CDR2 YYEEEE. The CDR3 coding sequence is TGTGCCAGCAGCTGGACAGGGGGCAACTCACTCTCTGGGGCCAACGTCCTGACTTTC. Translation gives CASSWTGGNSLSGANVLTF. The variable domain in full, with the rest retrieved from reference TRBV5-6 and TRBJ2-6, is DAGVTQSPTHLIKTRGQQVTLRCSPKSGHDTVSWYQQALGQGPQFIFQYYEEEERQRGNFPDRFSGHQFPNYSSELNVNALLLGDSALYLCASSWTGGNSLSGANVLTFGAGSRLTVL.

The chain combines TRBV5-6 with TRBJ2-6; tentatively, D is TRBD2 (6 bases). This CDR3 is 16 amino acids long. Germline V gene data show CDR1 as SGHDT and CDR2 as YYEEEE. V was cut by 4 bases and J by 3 bases, with 14 bases left in between. In nucleotides, the CDR3 is TGTGCCAGCAGCGGGGTGGGGGGAGATGGGGCCAACGTCCTGACTTTC. This codes for CASSGVGGDGANVLTF.